These 7 T cell receptor beta chains share one sample of origin, sequenced in a study of low-dose radiotherapy and immunotherapy resistance in tumors. Time point: before trial treatment. A constant-region primer paired with the V-primer adapter amplified TCRs over 20 PCR cycles. TCRdb independently ran MiXCR on the reads; one entry per CDR3 protein. The sample shows tens of thousands of distinct CDR3 sequences, about 12% of them seen only once. The input for sequencing was PBMCs, taken before treatment. These TCRs come from a female donor with ovarian cancer.

This clonotype was seen ten or more times. This chain uses TRBV7-6 with TRBJ2-5; D gene ambiguous. CDR3 length: 15 amino acids. Deletions cut 2 bases from V and 2 bases from J, with 12 bases between. CDR1 and CDR2 (germline): SGHVS, FNYEAQ. The CDR3 DNA follows: TGTGCCAGCAGCTTACCTGAAGGGTATCAAGAGACCCAGTACTTC. This gives the protein CASSLPEGYQETQYF.

There are many counts of this clonotype. This chain uses TRBV12-3 or TRBV12-4 with TRBJ1-5; TRBD1 might be the D (6 bases). Trimming removed 6 bases at V and 2 bases at J, with 11 bases between. The CDR3 has 14 residues. The DNA of the CDR3 is TGTGCCAGCAGAAGCGGGGGCGGCAATCAGCCCCAGCATTTT. Its translation: CASRSGGGNQPQHF.

In its sample, this clonotype was seen a few times. Here the CDR3 DNA reads TGCGCCAGCAGTCAATCCCCTTGGGACCGCCCCGGGGGAGAAAAACTGTTTTTT. Residues: CASSQSPWDRPGGEKLFF. This chain links TRBV23-1 with TRBJ1-4; D is perhaps TRBD1 (5 bases). TRBV23-1 belongs to the ORF category, with a function that is uncertain. Trimming took off 0 bases at V and 8 bases at J, with 22 bases between the two ends. The CDR3 length is 18 residues.

This clonotype was seen at least ten times. J is TRBJ2-5 and V is TRBV5-1; the match to TRBD2 covers 9 bases. Germline V gives CDR1 SGHRS, CDR2 YFSETQ. With 5 bases clipped from V and 2 bases from J, the junction kept 7 bases outside the gene matches. The CDR3 runs to 15 residues. The CDR3 nucleotides are TGCGCCAGCAGACAGACGACTAGCGGACAAGAGACCCAGTACTTC. Amino acids: CASRQTTSGQETQYF.

This clonotype was counted many times. The gene calls are TRBV7-3 and TRBJ2-1, with 10 bases matching TRBD1. The CDR3 runs 15 residues. V lost 3 bases and J lost 3; bases outside the gene matches: 2. Germline-derived CDR1 and CDR2 are SGHTA and FQGTGA. The CDR3 reads CASSLDRGGYNEQFF. The DNA of the CDR3 is TGTGCCAGCAGCTTGGACAGGGGGGGCTACAATGAGCAGTTCTTC.

This clonotype was counted at least ten times. The V gene is TRBV5-1, the J gene TRBJ2-3; either TRBD1 or TRBD2 may fit D (5 bases each). CDR1 is SGHRS, CDR2 YFSETQ, per germline. The CDR3 runs to 13 residues. V was pared by 4 bases and J by 2 bases, with 8 bases between. DNA of the CDR3: TGCGCCAGCAGCACGGGACCCACAGATACGCAGTATTTT. Amino acids: CASSTGPTDTQYF.

In its sample, this clonotype was seen many times. V usage is TRBV7-3 and J usage is TRBJ2-1, with TRBD2 matching 10 bases. The V gene's germline CDR1 is SGHTA and CDR2 FQGTGA. With 1 base clipped from V and 8 bases from J, the junction kept 8 bases outside the gene matches. The CDR3 sequence is 16 residues long. The DNA for the CDR3 is TGTGCCAGCAGCTTAAGAGGGCTAGCGGGAGTAGATGAGCAGTTCTTC. Its protein is CASSLRGLAGVDEQFF.